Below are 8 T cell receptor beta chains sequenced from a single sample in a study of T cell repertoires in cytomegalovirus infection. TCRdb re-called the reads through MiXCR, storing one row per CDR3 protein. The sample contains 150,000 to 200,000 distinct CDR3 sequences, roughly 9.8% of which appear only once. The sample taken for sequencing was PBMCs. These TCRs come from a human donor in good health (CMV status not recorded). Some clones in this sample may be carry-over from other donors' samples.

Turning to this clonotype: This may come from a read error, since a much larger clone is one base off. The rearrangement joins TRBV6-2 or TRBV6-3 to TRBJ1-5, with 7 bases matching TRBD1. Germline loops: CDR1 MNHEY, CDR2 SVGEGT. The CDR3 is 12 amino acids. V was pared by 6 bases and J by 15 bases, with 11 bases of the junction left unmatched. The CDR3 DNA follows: TGTGCCAGCAGACCAGGGAGAGGGGGCCTGCATTTT. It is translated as CASRPGRGGLHF.

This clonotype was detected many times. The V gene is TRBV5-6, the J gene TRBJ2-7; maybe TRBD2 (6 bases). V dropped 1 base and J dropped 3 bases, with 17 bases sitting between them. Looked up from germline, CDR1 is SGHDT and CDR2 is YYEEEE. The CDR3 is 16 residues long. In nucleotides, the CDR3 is TGTGCCAGCAGCTTGATGTTGGTGGGAGGAGGCTACGAGCAGTACTTC. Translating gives CASSLMLVGGGYEQYF.

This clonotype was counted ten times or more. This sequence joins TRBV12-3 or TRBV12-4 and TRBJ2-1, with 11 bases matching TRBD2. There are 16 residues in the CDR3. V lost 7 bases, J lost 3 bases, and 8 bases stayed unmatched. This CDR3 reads CASTHSGGENYNEQFF. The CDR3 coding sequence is TGTGCCAGCACTCATAGCGGGGGGGAAAACTACAATGAGCAGTTCTTC.

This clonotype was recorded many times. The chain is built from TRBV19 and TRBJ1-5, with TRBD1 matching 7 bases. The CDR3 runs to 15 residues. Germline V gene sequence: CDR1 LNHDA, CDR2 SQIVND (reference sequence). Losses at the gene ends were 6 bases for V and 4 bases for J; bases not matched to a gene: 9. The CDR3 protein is CASSLARDRNQPQHF. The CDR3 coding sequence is TGTGCCAGTAGCCTAGCCCGGGACAGAAATCAGCCCCAGCATTTT. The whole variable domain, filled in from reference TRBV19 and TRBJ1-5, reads DGGITQSPKYLFRKEGQNVTLSCEQNLNHDAMYWYRQDPGQGLRLIYYSQIVNDFQKGDIAEGYSVSREKKESFPLTVTSAQKNPTAFYLCASSLARDRNQPQHFGDGTRLSIL.

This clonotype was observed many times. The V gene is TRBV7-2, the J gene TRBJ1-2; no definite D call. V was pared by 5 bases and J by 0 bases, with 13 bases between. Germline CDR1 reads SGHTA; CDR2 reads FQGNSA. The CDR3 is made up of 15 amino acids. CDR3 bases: TGTGCCAGCAGCCCCTCATTTTCCGCTAACTATGGCTACACCTTC. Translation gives CASSPSFSANYGYTF.

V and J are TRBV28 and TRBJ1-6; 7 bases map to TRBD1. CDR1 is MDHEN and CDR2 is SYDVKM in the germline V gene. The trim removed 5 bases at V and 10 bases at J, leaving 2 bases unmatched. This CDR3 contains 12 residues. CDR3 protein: CASSVRGSPLHF. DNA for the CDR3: TGTGCCAGCAGTGTCAGGGGGTCACCCCTCCACTTT.

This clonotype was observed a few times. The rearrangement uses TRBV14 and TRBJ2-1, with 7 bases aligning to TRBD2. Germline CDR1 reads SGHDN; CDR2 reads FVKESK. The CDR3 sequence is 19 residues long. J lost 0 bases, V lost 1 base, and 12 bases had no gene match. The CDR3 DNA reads TGTGCCAGCAGCCAAGTCGCAGCGGGAACCACGAGCTCCTACAATGAGCAGTTCTTC. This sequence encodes CASSQVAAGTTSSYNEQFF.

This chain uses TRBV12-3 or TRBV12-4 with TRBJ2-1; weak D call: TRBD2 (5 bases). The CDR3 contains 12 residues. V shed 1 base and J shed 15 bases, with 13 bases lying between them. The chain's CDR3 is CASSLVYGEWFF. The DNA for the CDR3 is TGTGCCAGCAGTTTAGTATACGGGGAATGGTTCTTC.